The rows below give T cell receptor beta chains drawn from one sample of a study of TIL therapy for anti-PD-1-resistant metastatic lung cancer. Measured with immunoSEQ multiplex PCR; TCRdb has only the in-frame clones, and not every one. The profile shows tens of thousands of clones, around 90% of them singletons. The sample was blood, taken at baseline. These receptor sequences come from a person aged 25 to 85 with non-small cell lung cancer. CDR3s include the opening cysteine and the closing phenylalanine or tryptophan. D genes are given only for firm matches. The size of a clone is reported for some rows only, either as once, few or many, or as a class for expanded clones.

clone_size: NA; v_call: TRBV29-1; d_call: NA; j_call: TRBJ2-2; cdr3_nt: TGCAGCGTTGAAGATCTTAAGGCGGGACACACGAACACCGGGGAGCTGTTTTTT; cdr3_aa: CSVEDLKAGHTNTGELFF
clone_size: NA; v_call: TRBV6-1; d_call: NA; j_call: TRBJ1-1; cdr3_nt: TGTGCCAGCAGTGACAGGGTCGCTGAAGCTTTCTTT; cdr3_aa: CASSDRVAEAFF
clone_size: NA; v_call: TRBV30; d_call: NA; j_call: TRBJ1-4; cdr3_nt: TGTGCCTGGTCATCGGAGGGGGGAAAACTGTTTTTT; cdr3_aa: CAWSSEGGKLFF
clone_size: NA; v_call: TRBV28; d_call: TRBD1; j_call: TRBJ2-3; cdr3_nt: TGTGCCAGCAATAACCGGGACAGGGGAATCGATACGCAGTATTTT; cdr3_aa: CASNNRDRGIDTQYF
clone_size: NA; v_call: TRBV28; d_call: TRBD1; j_call: TRBJ2-7; cdr3_nt: TGTGCCAGCAGTACCCTGACAGGGGGCTACGAGCAGTACTTC; cdr3_aa: CASSTLTGGYEQYF
clone_size: once; v_call: TRBV27; d_call: NA; j_call: TRBJ1-2; cdr3_nt: TGTGCCAGCAGAACCGACAGCGAGGGCGACTATGGCTACACCTTC; cdr3_aa: CASRTDSEGDYGYTF
clone_size: NA; v_call: TRBV10-3; d_call: TRBD1; j_call: TRBJ1-2; cdr3_nt: TGTGCCATCAGGGCTGCTGCTGGGACAGGGGAAGACTATGGCTACACCTTC; cdr3_aa: CAIRAAAGTGEDYGYTF
clone_size: NA; v_call: TRBV12-3/TRBV12-4; d_call: NA; j_call: TRBJ1-6; cdr3_nt: TGTGCCAGCAGTTTAATCGATAATTCACCCCTCCACTTT; cdr3_aa: CASSLIDNSPLHF
clone_size: once; v_call: TRBV3-1/TRBV3-2; d_call: NA; j_call: TRBJ1-3; cdr3_nt: TGTGCCAGCAGCCTCAGAGATAGCGGAAACACCATATATTTT; cdr3_aa: CASSLRDSGNTIYF
clone_size: NA; v_call: TRBV28; d_call: NA; j_call: TRBJ2-1; cdr3_nt: TGTGCCAGCAGTTTCTCTCCGGACGGCCAGGGAAGGGTCTTC; cdr3_aa: CASSFSPDGQGRVF
clone_size: NA; v_call: TRBV3-1/TRBV3-2; d_call: TRBD2; j_call: TRBJ2-7; cdr3_nt: TGTGCCAGCAGCCACGGGACTAGCGGGGGGTACGAGCAGTACTTC; cdr3_aa: CASSHGTSGGYEQYF
clone_size: NA; v_call: TRBV7-6; d_call: TRBD1; j_call: TRBJ1-1; cdr3_nt: TGTGCCAGCAGCGCTACCGGGACAGGGCTGAACACTGAAGCTTTCTTT; cdr3_aa: CASSATGTGLNTEAFF
clone_size: NA; v_call: TRBV6-5; d_call: NA; j_call: TRBJ2-7; cdr3_nt: TGTGCCAGCAGTTACTCGGGGCGGAGCTACGAGCAGTACTTC; cdr3_aa: CASSYSGRSYEQYF
clone_size: once; v_call: TRBV6-5; d_call: NA; j_call: TRBJ1-6; cdr3_nt: TGTGCCAGCAGAAAGACCGGGAACTACTCACCCCTCCACTTT; cdr3_aa: CASRKTGNYSPLHF
clone_size: NA; v_call: TRBV18; d_call: TRBD2; j_call: TRBJ2-7; cdr3_nt: TGTGCCAGCTCACCTACCGGGACTAGCGGGACGTACGAGCAGTACTTC; cdr3_aa: CASSPTGTSGTYEQYF
clone_size: NA; v_call: TRBV14; d_call: TRBD2; j_call: TRBJ2-1; cdr3_nt: TGTGCCAGCAGCCAAGATCGGGGCCTAGCGGGGTACAATGAGCAGTTCTTC; cdr3_aa: CASSQDRGLAGYNEQFF
clone_size: once; v_call: TRBV28; d_call: TRBD1; j_call: TRBJ2-5; cdr3_nt: TGTGCCAGCAGCCCACGCCTGGGACAGGATCAGTACTTC; cdr3_aa: CASSPRLGQDQYF
clone_size: NA; v_call: TRBV29-1; d_call: NA; j_call: TRBJ2-1; cdr3_nt: TGCAGCCTTGCCGGACAACTAGGCTCCTACAATGAGCAGTTCTTC; cdr3_aa: CSLAGQLGSYNEQFF
clone_size: NA; v_call: TRBV3-1/TRBV3-2; d_call: NA; j_call: TRBJ2-7; cdr3_nt: TGTGCCAGCAGCCAAAATCTTTTCCGAGCGGCTACCTACGAGCAGTACTTC; cdr3_aa: CASSQNLFRAATYEQYF
clone_size: few; v_call: TRBV7-6; d_call: TRBD2; j_call: TRBJ2-3; cdr3_nt: TGTGCCAGCAGGCCAGGGACTAGCGGATCCACAGATACGCAGTATTTT; cdr3_aa: CASRPGTSGSTDTQYF
clone_size: NA; v_call: TRBV30; d_call: TRBD2; j_call: TRBJ2-7; cdr3_nt: TGTGCCTGGAGTCCAGGTCAAGCGGGGGGATCCTACGAGCAGTACTTC; cdr3_aa: CAWSPGQAGGSYEQYF
clone_size: NA; v_call: TRBV3-1/TRBV3-2; d_call: NA; j_call: TRBJ1-3; cdr3_nt: TGTGCCAGCAGCCAGGTCGTGGAGGGGGGGAACACCATATATTTT; cdr3_aa: CASSQVVEGGNTIYF
clone_size: NA; v_call: TRBV7-8; d_call: NA; j_call: TRBJ2-7; cdr3_nt: TGTGCCAGCAGCCCAGAGTACGACGAGCAGTACTTC; cdr3_aa: CASSPEYDEQYF
clone_size: NA; v_call: TRBV27; d_call: TRBD2; j_call: TRBJ2-3; cdr3_nt: TGTGCCAGCATTGGGGGGGGAGCGGGCACAGATACGCAGTATTTT; cdr3_aa: CASIGGGAGTDTQYF